This T cell receptor (beta chain) stems from a study of cytomegalovirus exposure and HLA in healthy donors. Findings and limits, study-wide: Later analysis suggested links between common viral pathogens and several top significant clusters.

CDR3 length: 13 residues. J gave up 5 bases and V 1 base, and 4 bases lay outside the gene matches. CDR1 and CDR2 from the germline V gene are GTSNPN and SVGIG (reference sequence). In the case of this clone: Its antigen is still unknown.

With 60 Vbeta and 13 Jbeta primers, the PCR was carried out. The assay was immunoSEQ multiplex PCR, and TCRdb's table has in-frame clones only and misses some. The data contain about 110,000 clones, approximately 70% of them singletons. This receptor was obtained from a woman in her 70s in good health and CMV-seropositive. The rearrangement links TRBV30 to TRBJ1-1; the match to TRBD1 covers 7 bases. Sequenced sample: PBMCs. This CDR3 reads CAWSETGITEAFF. CDR3 DNA sequence: TGTGCCTGGAGTGAGACAGGGATTACTGAAGCTTTCTTT.